This T cell receptor (beta chain) was identified during a study of blood T cell repertoires in COVID-19. Study-level background: Acute and convalescent COVID-19 samples came from the United States, Italy and Spain. From T cells, B-cell-depleted T cells, or PBMCs came the material, which was cDNA or gDNA.

The V gene's germline CDR1 is LNHDA and CDR2 SQIVND (reference sequence). CDR3 length: 15 amino acids. V lost 2 bases to trimming and J lost 7 bases, with 12 bases between them. This clone occurred a few times. TCRdb's table, derived via immunoSEQ multiplex PCR, lists solely in-frame clones and lacks some. The sample consists of around 250,000 clones, roughly 80% of them appearing once. Participants came from roughly 25 US areas, aged roughly 18 to 95 years. All exposed participants met a person with COVID-19 within 2 weeks before entering the study. This TCR was recovered from a man in his forties or fifties who had been exposed to COVID-19. Input material: PBMCs or T cells enriched from blood (not recorded which). V gene TRBV19 combines with J gene TRBJ1-6; D possibly corresponds to TRBD1 (5 bases). CDR3 in DNA: TGTGCCAGTAGTATATCTTGGCGGGGCAATTCACCCCTCCACTTT. Its translation is CASSISWRGNSPLHF. Filled out from reference TRBV19 and TRBJ1-6, the complete variable domain reads DGGITQSPKYLFRKEGQNVTLSCEQNLNHDAMYWYRQDPGQGLRLIYYSQIVNDFQKGDIAEGYSVSREKKESFPLTVTSAQKNPTAFYLCASSISWRGNSPLHFGNGTRLTVT.